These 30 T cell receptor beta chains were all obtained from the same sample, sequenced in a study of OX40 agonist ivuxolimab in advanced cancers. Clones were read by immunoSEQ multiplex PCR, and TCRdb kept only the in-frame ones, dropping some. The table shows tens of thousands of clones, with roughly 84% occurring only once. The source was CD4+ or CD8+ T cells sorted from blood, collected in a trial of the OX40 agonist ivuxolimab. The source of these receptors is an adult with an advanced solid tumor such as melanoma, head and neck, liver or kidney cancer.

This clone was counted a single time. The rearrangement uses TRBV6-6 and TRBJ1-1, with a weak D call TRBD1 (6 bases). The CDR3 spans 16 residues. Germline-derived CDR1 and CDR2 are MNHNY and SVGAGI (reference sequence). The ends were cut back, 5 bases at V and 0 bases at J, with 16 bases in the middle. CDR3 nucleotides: TGTGCCAGCAGTCACCAGGGGCCCGGCATGAACACTGAAGCTTTCTTT. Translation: CASSHQGPGMNTEAFF.

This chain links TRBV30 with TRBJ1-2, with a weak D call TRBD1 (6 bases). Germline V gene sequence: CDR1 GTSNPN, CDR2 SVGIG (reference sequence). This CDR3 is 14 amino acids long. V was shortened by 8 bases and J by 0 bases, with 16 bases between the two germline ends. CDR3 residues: CAGGAGAANYGYTF. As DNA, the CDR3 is TGTGCCGGGGGGGCCGGGGCCGCTAACTATGGCTACACCTTC.

CDR3 bases: TGTGCCAGCAGGTGGACAGGGAGAACCTACGAGCAGTACTTC. Its translation: CASRWTGRTYEQYF. The chain carries TRBV27 and TRBJ2-7; 8 bases are shared with TRBD1. Germline CDR1 and CDR2: MNHEY and SMNVEV (reference sequence). The CDR3 runs to 14 residues. With 6 bases clipped from V and 2 bases from J, the junction kept 6 bases outside the gene matches.

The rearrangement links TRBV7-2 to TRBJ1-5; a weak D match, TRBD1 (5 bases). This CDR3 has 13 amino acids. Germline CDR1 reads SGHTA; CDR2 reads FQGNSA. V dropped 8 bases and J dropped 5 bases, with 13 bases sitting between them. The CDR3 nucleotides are TGTGCCAGCTCCCGGGGGGAGGATCAGCCCCAGCATTTT. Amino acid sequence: CASSRGEDQPQHF. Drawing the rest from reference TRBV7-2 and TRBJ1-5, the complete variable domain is GAGVSQSPSNKVTEKGKDVELRCDPISGHTALYWYRQSLGQGLEFLIYFQGNSAPDKSGLPSDRFSAERTGGSVSTLTIQRTQQEDSAVYLCASSRGEDQPQHFGDGTRLSIL.

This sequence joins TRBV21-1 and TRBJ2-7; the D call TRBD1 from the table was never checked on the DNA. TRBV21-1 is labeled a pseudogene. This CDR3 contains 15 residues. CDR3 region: CASSNTGTGGYEQYF. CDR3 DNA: TGTGCCAGCAGCAACACCGGGACAGGGGGCTACGAGCAGTACTTC.

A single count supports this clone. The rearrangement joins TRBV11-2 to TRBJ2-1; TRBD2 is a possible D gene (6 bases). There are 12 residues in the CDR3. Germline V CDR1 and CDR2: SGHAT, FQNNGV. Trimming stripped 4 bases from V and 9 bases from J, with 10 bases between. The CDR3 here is CASSSAGLEQFF. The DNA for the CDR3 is TGTGCCAGCAGCTCCGCGGGGCTTGAGCAGTTCTTC.

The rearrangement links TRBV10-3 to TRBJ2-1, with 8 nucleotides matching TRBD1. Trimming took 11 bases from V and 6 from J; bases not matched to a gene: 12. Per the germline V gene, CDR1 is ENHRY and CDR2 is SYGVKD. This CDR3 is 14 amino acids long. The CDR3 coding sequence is TGTGCCTCCAACAGGGGGGCGGAACGCAATGAGCAGTTCTTC. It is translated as CASNRGAERNEQFF.

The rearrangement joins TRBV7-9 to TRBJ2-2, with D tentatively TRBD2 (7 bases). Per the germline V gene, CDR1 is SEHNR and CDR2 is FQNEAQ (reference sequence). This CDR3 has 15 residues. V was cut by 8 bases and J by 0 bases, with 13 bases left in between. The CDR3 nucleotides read TGTGCCAGCCTGAAGGGGGGGCCGAACACCGGGGAGCTGTTTTTT. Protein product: CASLKGGPNTGELFF.

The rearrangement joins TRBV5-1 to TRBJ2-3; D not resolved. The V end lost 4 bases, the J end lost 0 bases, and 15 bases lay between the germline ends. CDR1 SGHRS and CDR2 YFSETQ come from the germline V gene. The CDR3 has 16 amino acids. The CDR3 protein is CASSPGRPLSTDTQYF. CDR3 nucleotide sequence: TGCGCCAGCAGCCCCGGACGGCCCTTGAGCACAGATACGCAGTATTTT.

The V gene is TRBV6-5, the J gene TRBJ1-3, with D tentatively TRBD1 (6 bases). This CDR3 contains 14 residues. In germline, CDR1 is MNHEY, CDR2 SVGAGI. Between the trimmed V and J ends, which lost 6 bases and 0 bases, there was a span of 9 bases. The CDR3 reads CASRADSSGNTIYF. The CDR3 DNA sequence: TGTGCCAGCAGGGCGGACAGCTCTGGAAACACCATATATTTT.

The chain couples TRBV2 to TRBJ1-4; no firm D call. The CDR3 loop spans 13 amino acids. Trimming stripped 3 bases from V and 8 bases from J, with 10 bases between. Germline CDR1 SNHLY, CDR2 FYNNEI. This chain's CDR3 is CASSDGGDEKLFF. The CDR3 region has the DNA TGTGCCAGCAGTGACGGAGGTGACGAAAAACTGTTTTTT.

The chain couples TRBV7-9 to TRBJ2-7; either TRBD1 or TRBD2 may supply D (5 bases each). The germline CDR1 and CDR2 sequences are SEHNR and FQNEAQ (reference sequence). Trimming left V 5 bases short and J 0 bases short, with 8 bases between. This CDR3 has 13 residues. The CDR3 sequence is CASSGGHSYEQYF. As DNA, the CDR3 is TGTGCCAGCAGCGGAGGACACTCCTACGAGCAGTACTTC.

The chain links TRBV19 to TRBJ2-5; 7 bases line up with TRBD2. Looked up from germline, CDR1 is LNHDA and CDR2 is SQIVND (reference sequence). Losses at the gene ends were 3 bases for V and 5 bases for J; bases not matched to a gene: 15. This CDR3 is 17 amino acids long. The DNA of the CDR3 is TGTGCCAGTAGTATGCGGGGTCTAGCGGCCCTAACGGAGACCCAGTACTTC. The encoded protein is CASSMRGLAALTETQYF.

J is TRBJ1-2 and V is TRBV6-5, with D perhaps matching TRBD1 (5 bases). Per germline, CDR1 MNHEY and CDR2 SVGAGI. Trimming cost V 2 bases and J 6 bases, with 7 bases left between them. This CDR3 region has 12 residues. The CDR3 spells CASSYEGNGYTF. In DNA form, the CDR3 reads TGTGCCAGCAGTTACGAGGGGAATGGCTACACCTTC.

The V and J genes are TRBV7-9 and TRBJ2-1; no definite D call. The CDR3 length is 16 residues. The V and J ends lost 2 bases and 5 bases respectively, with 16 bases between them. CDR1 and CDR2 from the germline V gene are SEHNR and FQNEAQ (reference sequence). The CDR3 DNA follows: TGTGCCAGCAGCTTATGGGTGTCTCTACAGAACAATGAGCAGTTCTTC. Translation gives CASSLWVSLQNNEQFF.

The DNA for the CDR3 is TGCGCCAGCAGCTTGGATTCGGTTTTAGCCAAAAACATTCAGTACTTC. It specifies CASSLDSVLAKNIQYF. This chain links TRBV5-1 with TRBJ2-4; D unresolved. From germline, CDR1 is SGHRS and CDR2 YFSETQ. V dropped 0 bases and J dropped 0 bases, with 10 bases sitting between them. CDR3 length: 16 residues.

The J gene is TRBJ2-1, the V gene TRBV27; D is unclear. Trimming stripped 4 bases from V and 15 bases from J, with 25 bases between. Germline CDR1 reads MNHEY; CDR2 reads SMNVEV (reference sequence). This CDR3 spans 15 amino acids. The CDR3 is CASSWARKEKNYRFF. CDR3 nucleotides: TGTGCCAGCAGTTGGGCCAGGAAGGAAAAAAATTACCGGTTCTTC.

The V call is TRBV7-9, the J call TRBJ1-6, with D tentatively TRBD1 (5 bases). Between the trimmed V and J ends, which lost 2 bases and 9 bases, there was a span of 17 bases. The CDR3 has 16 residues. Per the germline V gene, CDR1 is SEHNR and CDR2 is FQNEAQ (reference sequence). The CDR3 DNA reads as TGTGCCAGCAGCTTATTAACGGGGCGCGGGGGTTCACCCCTCCACTTT. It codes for CASSLLTGRGGSPLHF.

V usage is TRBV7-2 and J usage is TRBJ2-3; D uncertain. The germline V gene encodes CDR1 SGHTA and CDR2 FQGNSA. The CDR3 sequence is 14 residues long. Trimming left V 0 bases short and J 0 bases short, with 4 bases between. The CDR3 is CASSLAGSTDTQYF. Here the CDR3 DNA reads TGTGCCAGCAGCTTAGCGGGAAGCACAGATACGCAGTATTTT.

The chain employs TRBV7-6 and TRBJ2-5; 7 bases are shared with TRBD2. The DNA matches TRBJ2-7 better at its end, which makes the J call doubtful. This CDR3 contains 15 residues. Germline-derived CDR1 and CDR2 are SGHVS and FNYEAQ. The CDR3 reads CASSLGSGAPYEQYF. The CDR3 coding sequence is TGTGCCAGCAGCTTGGGGAGCGGGGCCCCCTACGAGCAGTACTTC.

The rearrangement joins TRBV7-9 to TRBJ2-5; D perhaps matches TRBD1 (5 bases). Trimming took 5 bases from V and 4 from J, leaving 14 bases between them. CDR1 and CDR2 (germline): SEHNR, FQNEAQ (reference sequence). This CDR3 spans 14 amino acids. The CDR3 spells CASSPDSYRETQYF. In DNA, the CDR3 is TGTGCCAGCAGCCCCGACAGTTACCGAGAGACCCAGTACTTC.

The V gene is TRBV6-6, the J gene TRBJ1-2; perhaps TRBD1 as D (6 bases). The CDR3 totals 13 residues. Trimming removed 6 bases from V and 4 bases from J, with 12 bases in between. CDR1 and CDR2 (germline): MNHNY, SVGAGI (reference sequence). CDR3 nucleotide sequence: TGTGCCAGCAGGGACAGCCTGACCTATGGCTACACCTTC. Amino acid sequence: CASRDSLTYGYTF.

CDR3 sequence: CASSSPQGRDTEAFF. Here the CDR3 DNA reads TGTGCCAGCAGCTCGCCACAGGGTCGGGACACTGAAGCTTTCTTT. V gene TRBV11-1 combines with J gene TRBJ1-1; perhaps TRBD1 as D (6 bases). Germline V gives CDR1 SGHAT, CDR2 FQDESV (reference sequence). The CDR3 totals 15 residues. V was shortened by 4 bases and J by 3 bases, with 15 bases between the two germline ends.

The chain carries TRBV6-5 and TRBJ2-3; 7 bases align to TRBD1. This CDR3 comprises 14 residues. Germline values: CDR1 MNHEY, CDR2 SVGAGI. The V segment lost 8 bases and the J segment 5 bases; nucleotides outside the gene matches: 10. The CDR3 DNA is TGTGCCAGCGGAGAGAGGCAGGGGGAAGATACGCAGTATTTT. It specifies CASGERQGEDTQYF.

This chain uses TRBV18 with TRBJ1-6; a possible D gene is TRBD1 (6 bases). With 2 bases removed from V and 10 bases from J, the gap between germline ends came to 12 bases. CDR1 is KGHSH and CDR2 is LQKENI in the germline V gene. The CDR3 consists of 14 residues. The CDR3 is CASSPGQGSSPLHF. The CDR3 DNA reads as TGTGCCAGCTCACCAGGCCAGGGGAGCTCACCCCTCCACTTT.

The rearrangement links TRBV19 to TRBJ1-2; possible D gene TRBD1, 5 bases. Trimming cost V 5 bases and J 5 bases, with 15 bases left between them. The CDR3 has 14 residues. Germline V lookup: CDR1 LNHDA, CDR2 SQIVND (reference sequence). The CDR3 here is CASSVQVSGYGYTF. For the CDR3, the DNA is TGTGCCAGTAGTGTACAGGTATCCGGGTATGGCTACACCTTC. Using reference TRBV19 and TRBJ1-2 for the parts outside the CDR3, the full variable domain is DGGITQSPKYLFRKEGQNVTLSCEQNLNHDAMYWYRQDPGQGLRLIYYSQIVNDFQKGDIAEGYSVSREKKESFPLTVTSAQKNPTAFYLCASSVQVSGYGYTFGSGTRLTVV.

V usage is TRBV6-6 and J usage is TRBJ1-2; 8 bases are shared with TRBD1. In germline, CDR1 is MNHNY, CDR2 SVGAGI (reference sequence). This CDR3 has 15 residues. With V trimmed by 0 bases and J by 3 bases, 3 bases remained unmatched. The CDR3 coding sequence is TGTGCCAGCAGTTACTCGGACAGGGTGGACTATGGCTACACCTTC. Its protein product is CASSYSDRVDYGYTF.

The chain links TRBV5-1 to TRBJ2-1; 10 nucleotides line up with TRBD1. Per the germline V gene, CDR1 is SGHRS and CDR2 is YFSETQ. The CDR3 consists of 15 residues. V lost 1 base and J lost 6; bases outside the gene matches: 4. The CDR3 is CASSLWTGGSNEQFF. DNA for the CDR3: TGCGCCAGCAGCTTGTGGACAGGGGGTTCCAATGAGCAGTTCTTC.

CDR3 nucleotide sequence: TGCGCCAGCAGCCAAGATCTAGGGACAGGGCGAGATTGGGGCACTGAAGCTTTCTTT. Translation: CASSQDLGTGRDWGTEAFF. The gene calls are TRBV4-3 and TRBJ1-1; the match to TRBD1 covers 9 bases. V shed 0 bases, J shed 4 bases, and the junction held 15 bases outside the gene matches. This CDR3 region has 19 residues. Germline CDR1 reads LGHNA; CDR2 reads YSLEER.

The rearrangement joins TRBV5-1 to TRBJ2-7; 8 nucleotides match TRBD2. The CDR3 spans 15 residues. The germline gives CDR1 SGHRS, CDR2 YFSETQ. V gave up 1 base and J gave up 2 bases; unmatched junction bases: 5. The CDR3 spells CASSLRAGGAYEQYF. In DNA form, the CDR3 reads TGCGCCAGCAGCTTGAGGGCGGGAGGAGCCTACGAGCAGTACTTC. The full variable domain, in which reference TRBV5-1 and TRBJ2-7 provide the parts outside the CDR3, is KAGVTQTPRYLIKTRGQQVTLSCSPISGHRSVSWYQQTPGQGLQFLFEYFSETQRNKGNFPGRFSGRQFSNSRSEMNVSTLELGDSALYLCASSLRAGGAYEQYFGPGTRLTVT.